Following are 11 T cell receptor beta chains from one sample sequenced in a study of blood T cells in healthy people across ages. Next came a second PCR, run for about 6 to 11 cycles, which used a sample-barcoded 5' primer along with a J-beta primer mix. TCRdb used MiXCR to reprocess the 5' RACE reads, holding one entry per CDR3 protein. The table lists 750,000 to 950,000 distinct CDR3 sequences, 20% to 30% of them singletons. These data also formed part of another study, on T cells of mothers and their children.

Source material: blood. Receptors originate from a boy younger than 18 in good health.

V and J are TRBV10-2 and TRBJ2-5, with D uncertain. There are 15 residues in the CDR3. Germline CDR1 reads WSHSY; CDR2 reads SAAADI. Trimming took 5 bases from V and 3 from J, leaving 16 bases between them. The CDR3 loop reads CASSTLFHSEETQYF. The CDR3 DNA sequence: TGCGCCAGCAGTACCCTTTTCCACAGCGAAGAGACCCAGTACTTC.

There are a few counts of this clonotype. The rearrangement joins TRBV7-3 to TRBJ2-5, with D perhaps given as TRBD1 or TRBD2 (5 bases each). In germline, CDR1 is SGHTA, CDR2 FQGTGA. Trimming took off 5 bases at V and 5 bases at J, with 18 bases between the two ends. The CDR3 extends over 15 amino acids. In nucleotides, the CDR3 is TGTGCCAGCAGCCCCTCTACCGGGTGGGGGGAGACCCAGTACTTC. As protein: CASSPSTGWGETQYF. The whole variable domain, filled in from reference TRBV7-3 and TRBJ2-5, reads GAGVSQTPSNKVTEKGKYVELRCDPISGHTALYWYRQSLGQGPEFLIYFQGTGAADDSGLPNDRFFAVRPEGSVSTLKIQRTERGDSAVYLCASSPSTGWGETQYFGPGTRLLVL.

Remarks on this clonotype: Sequence at one end of the junction differs from germline and may be a read error. V and J are TRBV13 and TRBJ2-5, with D possibly called TRBD1 or TRBD2 (5 bases each). Germline CDR1 is PRHDT and CDR2 is FYEKMQ (reference sequence). The CDR3 runs 14 residues. CDR3 sequence (DNA): TGCGCCAGCAGCCGAACCGGGGCCGTAGCGACCCAGTACTTC. Translation: CASSRTGAVATQYF.

V and J are TRBV5-4 and TRBJ2-5; 8 bases map to TRBD2. CDR1 is SGHNT and CDR2 is YYREEE in the germline V gene (reference sequence). The CDR3 is 15 amino acids. The V gene end was trimmed by 3 bases and the J gene end by 4 bases; junction bases not matched to a gene: 8. CDR3 amino acids: CASSSDSGVGETQYF. The CDR3 region has the DNA TGTGCCAGCAGCTCAGATAGCGGGGTAGGAGAGACCCAGTACTTC.

The chain recombines TRBV11-2 with TRBJ2-3, with D tentatively TRBD2 (5 bases). CDR3 length: 14 amino acids. The V gene lost 5 bases and the J gene lost 4 bases, with 13 bases spanning the gap. Per germline, CDR1 SGHAT and CDR2 FQNNGV. CDR3 in DNA: TGTGCCAGCAGCGCACAACCTAGCTCAGATACGCAGTATTTT. Protein product: CASSAQPSSDTQYF.

This clonotype turned up a few times. This sequence joins TRBV20-1 and TRBJ1-2; tentative D call: TRBD1 (5 bases). The germline gives CDR1 DFQATT, CDR2 SNEGSKA (reference sequence). The CDR3 runs 13 residues. This CDR3 is CTTVKSDRTGYTF. For the CDR3, the DNA is TGCACCACCGTCAAGTCCGACAGAACTGGCTACACCTTC.

The J gene is TRBJ2-2, the V gene TRBV10-3, with D uncertain. Between the trimmed V and J ends, which lost 10 bases and 5 bases, there was a span of 8 bases. CDR3 length: 11 residues. Germline V gene data show CDR1 as ENHRY and CDR2 as SYGVKD. This CDR3 reads CATSSTGELFF. CDR3 sequence (DNA): TGTGCCACCTCCTCAACCGGGGAGCTGTTTTTT.

This clonotype turned up a few times. This sequence joins TRBV6-1 and TRBJ1-5; D call uncertain. Trimming left V 6 bases short and J 2 bases short, with 14 bases between. CDR1 and CDR2 from the germline V gene are MNHNS and SASEGT. The CDR3 is made up of 15 amino acids. As DNA, the CDR3 is TGTGCCAGCAGGAAGACGTTTCGGGGCAATCAGCCCCAGCATTTT. Residues: CASRKTFRGNQPQHF.

The sample holds many counts of this clonotype. The chain links TRBV21-1 to TRBJ1-2. TRBV21-1 is given as a pseudogene. The CDR3 sequence is 13 residues long. The CDR3 sequence: CASSKRSFYGYTF. Here the CDR3 DNA reads TGTGCCAGCAGCAAACGGAGCTTCTATGGCTACACCTTC.

The chain uses TRBV7-9 and TRBJ2-1, with D perhaps TRBD1 (6 bases). This CDR3 has 16 residues. The ends were cut back, 6 bases at V and 6 bases at J, with 21 bases in the middle. Germline V lookup: CDR1 SEHNR, CDR2 FQNEAQ (reference sequence). CDR3 sequence: CASSYSTGTRRNEQFF. The CDR3 nucleotides are TGTGCCAGCAGTTATAGTACAGGGACCCGTCGCAATGAGCAGTTCTTC.

This clonotype was counted a few times. J is TRBJ1-2 and V is TRBV2, with unresolved D. V was clipped by 8 bases and J by 4 bases, with 11 bases between them. Germline V gene lookup returns CDR1 SNHLY and CDR2 FYNNEI. The CDR3 runs 12 residues. The chain's CDR3 is CASREDGYGYTF. In DNA form, the CDR3 reads TGTGCCAGCCGGGAGGACGGCTATGGCTACACCTTC.